The clone carrying this T cell receptor (beta chain) was seen just once. The data were obtained in a study of cytomegalovirus exposure and HLA in healthy donors. Germline V gene sequence: CDR1 MNHNS, CDR2 SASEGT. This CDR3 spans 16 amino acids. Losses at the gene ends were 2 bases for V and 3 bases for J; bases not matched to a gene: 6. Use of 60 Vbeta and 13 Jbeta primers characterized the PCR. The data were produced by immunoSEQ multiplex PCR, yet TCRdb's version contains in-frame clones alone and is incomplete. Counted here are roughly 140,000 clones, roughly 77% occurring once; the ten biggest clones make up approximately 2%. The study sampled nominally healthy donors, though unrecorded immune exposures were likely.

The sample comprised PBMCs. J is TRBJ2-3 and V is TRBV6-1; TRBD1 matches 9 bases. This TCR was sampled from a man aged 30 to 39 in good health and CMV-seronegative. The CDR3: CASSERTGDFTDTQYF. DNA for the CDR3: TGTGCCAGCAGTGAAAGGACAGGGGACTTTACAGATACGCAGTATTTT.